This entry concerns a single TCR beta chain. The V and J ends lost 9 bases and 3 bases respectively, with 14 bases between them. The CDR3 runs 13 residues. Per germline, CDR1 LNHDA and CDR2 SQIVND (reference sequence). This sample stems from a study of control samples from healthy donors and cancer patients. Here immunoSEQ multiplex PCR was the method, and the copy in TCRdb shows in-frame clones only, minus some. The sample lists around 68,000 clones, 84% occurring once. This chain joins TRBV19 and TRBJ1-2; D is uncertain. The sample comprised PBMCs. The sequence was collected from a woman between 50 and 59 years old with lung cancer. CDR3 amino acids: CASGPKLDYGYTF. Here the CDR3 DNA reads TGTGCCAGCGGACCTAAGTTAGACTATGGCTACACCTTC.